Following are 5 T cell receptor beta chains from one sample sequenced in a study of Graves' ophthalmopathy and Graves' hyperthyroidism. From RNA, the CDR3 regions of TCR beta chains were amplified and sequenced. The authors performed first-round RT-PCR with HTBI primers and then a second-round multiplex PCR. TCRdb analysed the multiplex PCR reads with MiXCR anew, one entry per CDR3 protein. The profile covers 450,000 or so distinct CDR3 sequences, with approximately 15% appearing a single time and around 9.8% taken by the ten largest. Source material: blood. All receptors come from a woman between 25 and 40 years old with Graves' ophthalmopathy.

V and J are TRBV18 and TRBJ2-7; TRBD1 might be the D (5 bases). Germline CDR1 and CDR2: KGHSH and LQKENI. Trimming removed 2 bases from V and 5 bases from J, with 10 bases in between. The CDR3 contains 13 residues. CDR3 amino acids: CASSPFLGDEQYF. The CDR3 DNA reads as TGTGCCAGCTCACCATTCCTAGGGGACGAGCAGTACTTC.

This clonotype was counted at least ten times. This chain joins TRBV5-1 and TRBJ2-2; D might be TRBD1 (7 bases). From germline, CDR1 is SGHRS and CDR2 YFSETQ. This CDR3 contains 15 residues. The V end was cut by 4 bases, the J end by 4 bases, with 14 bases between. The CDR3 here is CASSRSGGSTGELFF. The CDR3 DNA reads as TGCGCCAGCAGCCGATCAGGGGGGAGCACCGGGGAGCTGTTTTTT.

This clonotype was seen repeatedly, ten times or more. The chain has TRBV12-3 or TRBV12-4 and TRBJ1-2, with no clear D. V lost 8 bases and J lost 4, with 20 bases in between. The CDR3 is 15 residues long. DNA of the CDR3: TGTGCCAGCGAAGGCAATCGGGGTAGACCCTATGGCTACACCTTC. It is translated as CASEGNRGRPYGYTF.

This clonotype was counted many times. This sequence joins TRBV19 and TRBJ1-1; D perhaps matches TRBD1 (5 bases). Germline lookup yields CDR1 LNHDA and CDR2 SQIVND (reference sequence). The germline V and J ends were trimmed by 6 bases and 3 bases, with 14 bases remaining between them. This CDR3 region has 14 residues. CDR3 DNA sequence: TGTGCCAGTAGAAAGGGAGGGGATCACACTGAAGCTTTCTTT. As protein: CASRKGGDHTEAFF.

There are many counts of this clonotype. Mismatch with germline at one junction end may stem from a read error. J is TRBJ2-5 and V is TRBV24-1; D is perhaps TRBD1 (6 bases). This CDR3 contains 20 residues. From germline, CDR1 is KGHDR and CDR2 SFDVKD. The CDR3 nucleotides are TGTGCCACCAGTGAAGGAGGCCGTTCCGGGACATCGAGGTCACAAGAGGCCCAGTACTTC. Its translation is CATSEGGRSGTSRSQEAQYF.